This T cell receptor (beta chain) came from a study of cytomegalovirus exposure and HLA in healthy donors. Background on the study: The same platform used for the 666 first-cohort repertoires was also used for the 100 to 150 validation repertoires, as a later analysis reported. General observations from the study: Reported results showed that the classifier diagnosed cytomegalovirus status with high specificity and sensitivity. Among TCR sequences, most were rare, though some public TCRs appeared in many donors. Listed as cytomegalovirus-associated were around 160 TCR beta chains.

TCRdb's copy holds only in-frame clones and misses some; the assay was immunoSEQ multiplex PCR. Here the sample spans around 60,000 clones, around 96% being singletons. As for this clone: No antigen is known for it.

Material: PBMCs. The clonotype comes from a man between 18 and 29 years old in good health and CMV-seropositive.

The CDR3 protein is CASSLYRGDYGYTF. As DNA, the CDR3 is TGTGCCAGCAGCTTGTACAGGGGAGACTATGGCTACACCTTC. The V gene is TRBV5-6, the J gene TRBJ1-2, with 7 bases matching TRBD1. Germline-derived CDR1 and CDR2 are SGHDT and YYEEEE. J lost 3 bases, V lost 1 base, and 3 bases had no gene match. The CDR3 is 14 residues long.